These 27 T cell receptor beta chains were all obtained from the same sample, sequenced in a study of blood T cell repertoires in COVID-19. The protocol was immunoSEQ multiplex PCR, while the TCRdb copy is restricted to in-frame clones and leaves out a portion. The sample shows a few hundred thousand clones, roughly nine tenths of them seen only once. Sequencing was performed on PBMCs or T cells enriched from blood (not recorded which). Receptors originate from an older woman who had recovered from COVID-19.

This chain connects TRBV10-1 to TRBJ1-4; D might be TRBD1 (6 bases). V lost 4 bases to trimming and J lost 7 bases, with 19 bases between them. Germline CDR1 reads WNHNN; CDR2 reads SYGVQD (reference sequence). This CDR3 is 16 amino acids long. The CDR3 DNA reads as TGCGCCAGCAGTGGAGGGGGAAACGGGCCGGGTGAAAAACTGTTTTTT. Residues: CASSGGGNGPGEKLFF.

The chain couples TRBV24-1 to TRBJ2-1; 12 bases fit TRBD2. The ends lost 9 bases at V and 2 bases at J; junction bases unmatched: 7. Germline loops: CDR1 KGHDR, CDR2 SFDVKD. The CDR3 runs 16 residues. This CDR3 reads CATRSSGGVAYNEQFF. CDR3 in DNA: TGTGCCACCCGGTCTAGCGGGGGGGTCGCCTACAATGAGCAGTTCTTC.

This clone was counted between two and nine times. The V and J genes are TRBV3-1 (or the pseudogene TRBV3-2) and TRBJ2-7, with TRBD2 identical over 7 bases. Germline CDR1 LGHDT, CDR2 YNNKEL (reference sequence). The CDR3 is 12 residues long. The junction had 1 base not matched to a gene; V was cut back by 1 base and J by 7 bases. The CDR3 nucleotides are TGTGCCAGCAGCCAAGTTAGCGGGGAGCAGTACTTC. Its translation: CASSQVSGEQYF.

This clone was seen a single time. The J gene is TRBJ2-2, the V gene TRBV19, with a weak D call TRBD1 (5 bases). The germline CDR1 and CDR2 sequences are LNHDA and SQIVND (reference sequence). Between the trimmed V and J ends, which lost 3 bases and 5 bases, there was a span of 10 bases. This CDR3 contains 14 residues. CDR3 nucleotide sequence: TGTGCCAGTAGTATCTCAGGGTTGACCGGGGAGCTGTTTTTT. This sequence encodes CASSISGLTGELFF. Looking up the rest from reference TRBV19 and TRBJ2-2 gives the full variable domain: DGGITQSPKYLFRKEGQNVTLSCEQNLNHDAMYWYRQDPGQGLRLIYYSQIVNDFQKGDIAEGYSVSREKKESFPLTVTSAQKNPTAFYLCASSISGLTGELFFGEGSRLTVL.

The genes are TRBV7-8 and TRBJ1-5; D perhaps matches TRBD1 (5 bases). CDR3 length: 18 residues. Germline CDR1 reads SGHVS; CDR2 reads FQNEAQ. Trimming removed 2 bases at V and 0 bases at J, with 17 bases between. DNA for the CDR3: TGTGCCAGCAGCTTACGCGGGGCACGCCAAAATAGCAATCAGCCCCAGCATTTT. Protein sequence: CASSLRGARQNSNQPQHF.

The V and J genes are TRBV28 and TRBJ1-3; unclear D gene. CDR3 length: 15 amino acids. With 6 bases removed from V and 0 bases from J, the gap between germline ends came to 12 bases. In germline, CDR1 is MDHEN, CDR2 SYDVKM. DNA for the CDR3: TGTGCCAGCAGGCTAGACGGAACCTCTGGAAACACCATATATTTT. Protein product: CASRLDGTSGNTIYF.

This rearrangement joins TRBV2 to TRBJ2-2; D is possibly TRBD2 (5 bases). Per the germline V gene, CDR1 is SNHLY and CDR2 is FYNNEI. The ends were cut back, 1 base at V and 6 bases at J, with 9 bases in the middle. CDR3 length: 14 amino acids. The CDR3 sequence: CASSEGGGPGELFF. The CDR3 nucleotides are TGTGCCAGCAGTGAAGGAGGAGGACCCGGGGAGCTGTTTTTT.

In this sample, this clone turned up a few times. The chain is built from TRBV4-1 and TRBJ1-5; the D is unclear. The CDR3 contains 15 residues. V dropped 3 bases and J dropped 7 bases, with 16 bases sitting between them. Germline CDR1 MGHRA, CDR2 YSYEKL. The CDR3 protein is CASSQGGLKDQPQHF. The CDR3 region has the DNA TGCGCCAGCAGCCAGGGAGGCCTTAAGGACCAGCCCCAGCATTTT.

A remark on this clone: A junction end diverges from the germline sequence, so it may reflect a read error. CDR3 protein: CASTPRYGHRGAVF. The CDR3 DNA follows: TGTGCCAGCACCCCACGATACGGGCACCGGGGAGCTGTTTTT. The chain employs TRBV11-2 and TRBJ2-2, with D possibly matching TRBD2 (5 bases). Germline CDR1 reads SGHAT; CDR2 reads FQNNGV. CDR3 length equals 14 residues.

The rearrangement uses TRBV5-6 and TRBJ1-6, with 9 bases lining up with TRBD1. The CDR3 is 16 residues long. V gave up 4 bases and J gave up 6 bases; unmatched junction bases: 8. The V gene's germline CDR1 is SGHDT and CDR2 YYEEEE. DNA of the CDR3: TGTGCCAGCAGCCCTGTCCCGGGACAGGGTAATTCACCCCTCCACTTT. Translation gives CASSPVPGQGNSPLHF.

This chain uses TRBV7-9 with TRBJ1-2; 7 positions match TRBD1. Germline V gives CDR1 SEHNR, CDR2 FQNEAQ (reference sequence). The CDR3 sequence is 14 residues long. The V segment lost 6 bases and the J segment 2 bases; nucleotides outside the gene matches: 6. CDR3 residues: CASSPRDRNYGYTF. The CDR3 region has the DNA TGTGCCAGCAGTCCCAGGGACAGAAACTATGGCTACACCTTC.

The chain combines TRBV5-1 with TRBJ2-3, with 9 bases identical to TRBD2. The CDR3 has 14 residues. V dropped 1 base and J dropped 6; count of bases not matched to a gene: 3. Germline assignment: CDR1 SGHRS and CDR2 YFSETQ. This CDR3 reads CASSLTSGSDTQYF. CDR3 nucleotides: TGCGCCAGCAGCTTGACTAGCGGGTCTGATACGCAGTATTTT.

The gene calls are TRBV24-1 and TRBJ1-3; 8 bases are a match to TRBD1. The junction had 16 bases not matched to a gene; V was cut back by 9 bases and J by 4 bases. Germline V gene data show CDR1 as KGHDR and CDR2 as SFDVKD. The CDR3 sequence is 17 residues long. The CDR3 nucleotides read TGTGCCACCCCGTGTAACGACAGGGGAGTAAGAGGAAACACCATATATTTT. It encodes CATPCNDRGVRGNTIYF.

The chain recombines TRBV5-5 with TRBJ2-7; 7 positions match TRBD2. Losses at the gene ends were 1 base for V and 3 bases for J; bases not matched to a gene: 4. The germline gives CDR1 SGHKS, CDR2 YYEKEE (reference sequence). The CDR3 spans 14 residues. DNA for the CDR3: TGTGCCAGCAGCTTGCGCGGGAGTTTCTACGAGCAGTACTTC. Translating it yields CASSLRGSFYEQYF. The whole variable domain, filled in from reference TRBV5-5 and TRBJ2-7, reads DAGVTQSPTHLIKTRGQQVTLRCSPISGHKSVSWYQQVLGQGPQFIFQYYEKEERGRGNFPDRFSARQFPNYSSELNVNALLLGDSALYLCASSLRGSFYEQYFGPGTRLTVT.

This chain's CDR3 is CASSQAPADPYGYTF. The CDR3 coding sequence is TGCGCCAGCAGCCAAGCCCCAGCGGACCCTTATGGCTACACCTTC. The chain has TRBV4-1 and TRBJ1-2; D is unresolved. V shed 1 base and J shed 5 bases, with 14 bases lying between them. Germline CDR1 MGHRA, CDR2 YSYEKL. The CDR3 consists of 15 residues.

This chain connects TRBV7-9 to TRBJ2-7; 8 bases agree with TRBD1. V shed 3 bases, J shed 4 bases, and the junction held 5 bases outside the gene matches. Germline loops: CDR1 SEHNR, CDR2 FQNEAQ (reference sequence). The CDR3 runs to 14 residues. CDR3 sequence (DNA): TGTGCCAGCAGCTTGACAGGGGAATTTTACGAGCAGTACTTC. It specifies CASSLTGEFYEQYF.

The chain is built from TRBV15 and TRBJ2-5; 8 nucleotides match TRBD2. Germline V lookup: CDR1 LNHNV, CDR2 YYDKDF (reference sequence). V shed 0 bases and J 7 bases; nucleotides not matched to a gene: 10. The CDR3 consists of 16 residues. Here the CDR3 reads CATSREILAVGGTQYF. For the CDR3, the DNA is TGTGCCACCAGCAGAGAGATACTAGCGGTAGGTGGGACCCAGTACTTC. Variable domain in full (rest from reference TRBV15 and TRBJ2-5): DAMVIQNPRYQVTQFGKPVTLSCSQTLNHNVMYWYQQKSSQAPKLLFHYYDKDFNNEADTPDNFQSRRPNTSFCFLDIRSPGLGDTAMYLCATSREILAVGGTQYFGPGTRLLVL.

The V call is TRBV18, the J call TRBJ2-5; D possibly corresponds to TRBD1 (6 bases). The germline CDR1 and CDR2 sequences are KGHSH and LQKENI. Deletions cut 2 bases from V and 5 bases from J, with 12 bases between. The CDR3 extends over 14 amino acids. The CDR3, as DNA: TGTGCCAGCTCACCAGGCGCGAGGGGGGAGACCCAGTACTTC. Translated: CASSPGARGETQYF.

This clone has only one observation. The chain recombines TRBV9 with TRBJ2-7; tentatively, D is TRBD1 (7 bases). In germline, CDR1 is SGDLS, CDR2 YYNGEE. V was pared by 4 bases and J by 2 bases, with 16 bases between. The CDR3 contains 15 residues. CDR3 sequence reads: CASSPGGTAAYEQYF. The CDR3 DNA sequence: TGTGCCAGCAGCCCAGGGGGGACAGCAGCCTACGAGCAGTACTTC.

This chain connects TRBV5-5 to TRBJ1-5, with a tentative D call TRBD1 (5 bases). CDR1 is SGHKS and CDR2 is YYEKEE in the germline V gene (reference sequence). The CDR3 contains 14 residues. V lost 0 bases and J 8 bases, leaving 12 bases between the germline ends. In DNA form, the CDR3 reads TGTGCCAGCAGCTTGGAGGCAGGGTGGAAGCCCCAGCATTTT. It specifies CASSLEAGWKPQHF.

This clone was observed once. The J gene is TRBJ2-5, the V gene TRBV18; 7 bases are shared with TRBD1. This CDR3 has 14 residues. V trimming: 1 base; J trimming: 13 bases; junction bases outside the gene matches: 12. Per the germline V gene, CDR1 is KGHSH and CDR2 is LQKENI. The CDR3 protein is CASSPLSEGAGWYF. CDR3 in DNA: TGTGCCAGCTCACCACTATCCGAGGGGGCCGGTTGGTACTTC.

The chain joins TRBV4-1 to TRBJ2-2, with 7 bases identical to TRBD1. The CDR3 totals 17 residues. Germline values: CDR1 MGHRA, CDR2 YSYEKL. Trimming removed 5 bases from V and 6 bases from J; junction bases left unmatched: 15. CDR3 nucleotides: TGCGCCAGCAGCTTTCGACAGGGCAGTAAAAGAGCCGGGGAGCTGTTTTTT. Its translation: CASSFRQGSKRAGELFF.

This chain connects TRBV5-8 to TRBJ2-3, with 8 bases fitting TRBD1. Germline V gene lookup returns CDR1 SGHTS and CDR2 YDEGEE. The CDR3 is 16 residues long. The J segment lost 2 bases and the V segment lost 3 bases, leaving 8 bases of the junction unmatched. Here the CDR3 DNA reads TGTGCCAGCAGCTACCGGGACAGGAAGTTCACAGATACGCAGTATTTT. Translation gives CASSYRDRKFTDTQYF.

The chain employs TRBV5-1 and TRBJ2-1; D is uncertain. Trimming shortened V by 0 bases and J by 6 bases, and 16 bases separated the two germline ends. Germline-derived CDR1 and CDR2 are SGHRS and YFSETQ. This CDR3 contains 16 residues. CDR3 region: CASSLANAPRGNEQFF. In nucleotides, the CDR3 is TGCGCCAGCAGCTTGGCAAACGCTCCCCGAGGCAATGAGCAGTTCTTC.

The CDR3 bases are TGTGCCAGCAGCTTAAGACTGGGTCAGCCCCAGCATTTT. Its protein product is CASSLRLGQPQHF. The rearrangement links TRBV7-8 to TRBJ1-5, with D unresolved. Trimming took off 2 bases at V and 6 bases at J, with 8 bases between the two ends. CDR1 and CDR2 (germline): SGHVS, FQNEAQ. This CDR3 contains 13 residues.

This rearrangement joins TRBV2 to TRBJ1-1, with unresolved D. V dropped 4 bases and J dropped 2 bases, with 11 bases sitting between them. CDR3 length: 14 amino acids. In germline, CDR1 is SNHLY, CDR2 FYNNEI. The CDR3 loop is CASSVREGNTEAFF. The CDR3, as DNA: TGTGCCAGCAGTGTCCGGGAGGGAAACACTGAAGCTTTCTTT.

V and J are TRBV4-2 and TRBJ1-4, with D tentatively TRBD1 (5 bases). V was pared by 4 bases and J by 4 bases, with 16 bases between. The CDR3 is 16 amino acids. Germline V gene data show CDR1 as LGHNA and CDR2 as YNFKEQ. DNA of the CDR3: TGTGCCAGCAGCCGAGAGGCGGGGACTTATAATGAAAAACTGTTTTTT. Encoded protein: CASSREAGTYNEKLFF.